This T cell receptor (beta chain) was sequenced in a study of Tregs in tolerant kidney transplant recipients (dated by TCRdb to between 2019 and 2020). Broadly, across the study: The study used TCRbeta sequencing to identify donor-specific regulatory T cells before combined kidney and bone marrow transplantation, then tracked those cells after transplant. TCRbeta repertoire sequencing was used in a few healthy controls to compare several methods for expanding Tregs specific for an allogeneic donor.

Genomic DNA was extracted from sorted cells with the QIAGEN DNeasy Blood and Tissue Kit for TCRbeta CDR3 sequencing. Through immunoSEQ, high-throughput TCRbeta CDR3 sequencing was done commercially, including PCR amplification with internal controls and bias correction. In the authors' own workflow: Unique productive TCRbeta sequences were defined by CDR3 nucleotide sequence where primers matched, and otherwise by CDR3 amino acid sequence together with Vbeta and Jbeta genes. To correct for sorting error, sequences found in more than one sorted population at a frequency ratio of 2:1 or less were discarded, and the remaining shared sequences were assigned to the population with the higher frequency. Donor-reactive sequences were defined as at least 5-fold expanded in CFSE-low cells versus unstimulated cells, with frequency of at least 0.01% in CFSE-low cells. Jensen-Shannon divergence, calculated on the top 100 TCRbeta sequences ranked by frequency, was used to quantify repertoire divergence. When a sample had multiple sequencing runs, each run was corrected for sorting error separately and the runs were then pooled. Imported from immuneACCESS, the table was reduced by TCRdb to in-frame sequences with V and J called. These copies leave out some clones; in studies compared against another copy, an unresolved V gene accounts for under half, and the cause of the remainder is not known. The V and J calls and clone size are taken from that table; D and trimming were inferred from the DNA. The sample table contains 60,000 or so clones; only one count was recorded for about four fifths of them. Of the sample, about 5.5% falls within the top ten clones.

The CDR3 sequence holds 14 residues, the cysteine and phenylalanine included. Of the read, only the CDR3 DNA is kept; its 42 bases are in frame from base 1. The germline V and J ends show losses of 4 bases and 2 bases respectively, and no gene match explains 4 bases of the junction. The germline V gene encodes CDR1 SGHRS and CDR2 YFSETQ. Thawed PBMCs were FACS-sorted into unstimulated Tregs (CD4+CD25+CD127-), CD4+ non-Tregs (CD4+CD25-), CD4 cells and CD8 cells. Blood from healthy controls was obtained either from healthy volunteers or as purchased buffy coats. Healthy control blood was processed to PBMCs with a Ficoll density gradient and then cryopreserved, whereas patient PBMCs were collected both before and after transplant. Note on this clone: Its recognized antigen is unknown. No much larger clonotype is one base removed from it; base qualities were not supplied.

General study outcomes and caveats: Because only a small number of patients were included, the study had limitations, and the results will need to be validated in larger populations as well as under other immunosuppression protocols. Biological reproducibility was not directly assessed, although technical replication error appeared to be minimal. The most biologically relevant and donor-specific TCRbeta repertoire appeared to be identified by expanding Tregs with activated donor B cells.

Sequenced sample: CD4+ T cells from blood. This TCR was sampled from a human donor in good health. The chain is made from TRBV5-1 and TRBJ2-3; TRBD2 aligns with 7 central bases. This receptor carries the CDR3 CASSPGGPTDTQYF. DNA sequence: TGCGCCAGCAGCCCGGGGGGTCCCACAGATACGCAGTATTTT.